The 14 T cell receptor beta chains presented below share a single source sample, sequenced in a study of T-cell reconstitution after alpha-beta-depleted transplantation in children. Unique molecular identifiers were incorporated into the prepared TCRbeta library. TCRdb recomputed calls from the PCR reads with MiXCR, one row per CDR3 protein. The profile covers about 310,000 distinct CDR3 sequences, with approximately 23% appearing a single time and 9.5% to 13% taken by the ten largest. The specimen comprised PBMCs, mostly from graft donor cells, sampled 180 days after TCRalphabeta/CD19-depleted stem cell transplant. The receptors originated from a male patient younger than 18 who had a stem cell transplant for acute lymphoblastic leukemia, so the T cells may come from the graft donor.

This clonotype was seen a handful of times. The V gene is TRBV11-2, the J gene TRBJ2-3; tentatively, D is TRBD2 (5 bases). The CDR3 runs 14 residues. V shed 3 bases and J shed 8 bases, with 15 bases lying between them. Germline V lookup: CDR1 SGHAT, CDR2 FQNNGV. CDR3 region: CASSFTRGRGTQYF. In DNA, the CDR3 is TGTGCCAGCAGCTTCACCCGCGGGCGAGGTACGCAGTATTTT.

The chain is built from TRBV19 and TRBJ2-4; 8 bases map to TRBD2. This CDR3 contains 17 residues. The V segment lost 3 bases and the J segment 2 bases; nucleotides outside the gene matches: 9. The germline V gene encodes CDR1 LNHDA and CDR2 SQIVND (reference sequence). This CDR3 reads CASSMRASGPTKNIQYF. The DNA of the CDR3 is TGTGCCAGTAGTATGAGGGCTAGCGGGCCGACCAAAAACATTCAGTACTTC.

Note on this clonotype: Since the CDR3 does not end with the conserved phenylalanine or tryptophan, this likely comes from a read error. The V gene is TRBV5-1, the J gene TRBJ2-7, with 9 nucleotides matching TRBD1. CDR1 is SGHRS and CDR2 is YFSETQ in the germline V gene. The CDR3 loop spans 16 amino acids. Trimming cost V 1 base and J 0 bases; bases outside gene matches: 5. The CDR3 spells CASSLNPGQGSYEQYL. In DNA, the CDR3 is TGCGCCAGCAGCTTGAACCCGGGACAGGGCTCCTACGAGCAGTACTTA.

The chain couples TRBV12-3 or TRBV12-4 to TRBJ2-1, with 8 bases fitting TRBD1. The CDR3 length is 15 residues. V was clipped by 5 bases and J by 3 bases; unmatched bases: 6. CDR3 nucleotide sequence: TGTGCCAGCAGTCCTTGGACAGGGTTCTACAATGAGCAGTTCTTC. Its translation: CASSPWTGFYNEQFF.

The CDR3 DNA follows: TGTGCCATCACCGGGACAAATAATTCACCCCTCCACTTT. Its translation: CAITGTNNSPLHF. J is TRBJ1-6 and V is TRBV2; possible D gene TRBD1, 6 bases. The CDR3 totals 13 residues. Trimming took 10 bases from V and 5 from J, leaving 12 bases between them. Germline loops: CDR1 SNHLY, CDR2 FYNNEI.

Of note for this clonotype: A read error may produce the germline difference seen at one junction end. The genes are TRBV7-8 and TRBJ1-4; D not certain. The CDR3 is made up of 15 amino acids. Germline values: CDR1 SGHVS, CDR2 FQNEAQ. The CDR3 region has the DNA TGTGCCAGCAGCCCACTGGATAGGCGGAACGAAAAACCGTTTTTT. It specifies CASSPLDRRNEKPFF. Full variable domain (missing parts from reference TRBV7-8 and TRBJ1-4): GAGVSQSPRYKVAKRGQDVALRCDPISGHVSLFWYQQALGQGPEFLTYFQNEAQLDKSGLPSDRFFAERPEGSVSTLKIQRTQQEDSAVYLCASSPLDRRNEKPFFGSGTQLSVL.

This clonotype was counted at least ten times. An end of the junction does not agree with germline; a read error may underlie this. The J gene is TRBJ2-3, the V gene TRBV5-1; 7 positions match TRBD1. The CDR3 spans 14 residues. CDR1 and CDR2 from the germline V gene are SGHRS and YFSETQ. For the CDR3, the DNA is TGTGCCAGCAGAAAACAGGGGAGCACAGATACGCAGTATTTT. This gives the protein CASRKQGSTDTQYF. The complete variable domain, with remaining parts taken from reference TRBV5-1 and TRBJ2-3, reads KAGVTQTPRYLIKTRGQQVTLSCSPISGHRSVSWYQQTPGQGLQFLFEYFSETQRNKGNFPGRFSGRQFSNSRSEMNVSTLELGDSALYLCASRKQGSTDTQYFGPGTRLTVL.

The rearrangement joins TRBV12-3 or TRBV12-4 to TRBJ2-2; D may be TRBD2 (6 bases). Trimming took 10 bases from V and 8 from J, leaving 20 bases between them. This CDR3 has 14 residues. CDR3 sequence reads: CANSLPKAGGELFF. The CDR3 bases are TGTGCCAACTCGCTCCCGAAGGCGGGAGGGGAGCTGTTTTTT.

This chain links TRBV4-1 with TRBJ2-4; TRBD2 matches at 13 bases. V shed 3 bases, J shed 4 bases, and the junction held 6 bases outside the gene matches. Germline assignment: CDR1 MGHRA and CDR2 YSYEKL. The CDR3 is 17 residues long. This CDR3 reads CASSHWTSGSTKNIQYF. The DNA of the CDR3 is TGCGCCAGCAGCCACTGGACTAGCGGGAGTACTAAAAACATTCAGTACTTC.

The chain combines TRBV6-1 with TRBJ2-5; D might be TRBD2 (6 bases). CDR3 size: 17 residues. The germline gives CDR1 MNHNS, CDR2 SASEGT. Deletions cut 6 bases from V and 7 bases from J, with 27 bases between. The CDR3 reads CASSKIGGVHEAPTQYF. Here the CDR3 DNA reads TGTGCCAGCAGCAAAATCGGAGGGGTTCACGAGGCTCCGACCCAGTACTTC.

This clonotype has more than one count but fewer than ten. This rearrangement joins TRBV3-1 to TRBJ1-2, with no clear D. V was clipped by 0 bases and J by 8 bases, with 4 bases between them. This CDR3 is 11 amino acids long. CDR1 and CDR2 (germline): LGHDT, YNNKEL (reference sequence). The CDR3 DNA sequence: TGTGCCAGCAGCCAAGAAGACGGCTACACCTTC. This gives the protein CASSQEDGYTF.

This clonotype has just a few counts. The chain couples TRBV10-3 to TRBJ1-2; TRBD1 matches 7 bases. The CDR3 sequence is 17 residues long. Germline V gene lookup returns CDR1 ENHRY and CDR2 SYGVKD. Germline trimming cut 0 bases from V and 4 bases from J; bases unmatched to any gene: 11. The CDR3 protein is CAISESTRGTAFYGYTF. CDR3 in DNA: TGTGCCATCAGTGAGTCGACTAGGGGGACAGCCTTCTATGGCTACACCTTC.

This chain uses TRBV10-1 with TRBJ2-2, with unresolved D. The germline V and J ends were trimmed by 2 bases and 3 bases, with 10 bases remaining between them. This CDR3 region has 15 residues. Germline assignment: CDR1 WNHNN and CDR2 SYGVQD (reference sequence). This CDR3 is CASSEASLYTGELFF. The CDR3 DNA reads TGCGCCAGCAGTGAGGCCTCCCTATACACCGGGGAGCTGTTTTTT.

This rearrangement joins TRBV11-3 to TRBJ1-1; 7 bases map to TRBD1. CDR1 and CDR2 from the germline V gene are SGHNT and YENEEA. Trimming at V came to 4 bases and at J to 0 bases, leaving 2 bases not matched to a gene. This CDR3 contains 14 residues. The CDR3 region has the DNA TGTGCCAGCAGCTCGACAGGGTTGAACACTGAAGCTTTCTTT. Encoded protein: CASSSTGLNTEAFF.